This T cell receptor beta chain originates from a study of sequential checkpoint blockade in melanoma. CDR1 and CDR2 (germline): LGHNA, YSLEER. The CDR3 spans 18 residues. V was pared by 0 bases and J by 3 bases, with 9 bases of the junction left unmatched. Described treatment: randomized to nivolumab then ipilimumab (arm A) or the reverse (arm B). The table came from immunoSEQ multiplex PCR; TCRdb's copy has only in-frame clones and leaves some out. Of 31,000 or so clones listed, 86% are singletons. Sample: CD8+ T cells sorted from blood (inferred from file names), taken from a patient given nivolumab and ipilimumab in sequence. The genes are TRBV4-3 and TRBJ2-2; TRBD2 matches 8 bases. The origin of this receptor is a human donor with melanoma. The chain's CDR3 is CASSQDQLAGGYTGELFF. The CDR3 DNA sequence: TGCGCCAGCAGCCAAGATCAGCTGGCGGGGGGTTACACCGGGGAGCTGTTTTTT.